These 15 T cell receptor beta chains originate from one sample sequenced in a study of blood T cell repertoires in COVID-19. The method was immunoSEQ multiplex PCR; TCRdb's version includes in-frame clones alone and lacks a portion of them. The sample yields about 100,000 clones, about 90% seen once. The source material was peripheral blood. All receptors come from a human donor with active COVID-19. The donor label of this sample is uncertain.

The J gene is TRBJ2-7, the V gene TRBV4-1; 8 bases align to TRBD2. This CDR3 has 19 amino acids. The V gene's germline CDR1 is MGHRA and CDR2 YSYEKL. J lost 0 bases, V lost 2 bases, and 15 bases had no gene match. CDR3 loop: CASSQPSRGAKYSSYEQYF. Written as DNA, the CDR3 is TGCGCCAGCAGCCAACCCTCGCGGGGGGCTAAATATTCCTCCTACGAGCAGTACTTC.

The CDR3 DNA reads as TGTGCCAGCAGCTTAGTTGTGGTGGGGGGGGGAGCGACAGATACGCAGTATTTT. Amino acids: CASSLVVVGGGATDTQYF. The J gene is TRBJ2-3, the V gene TRBV7-2, with TRBD2 matching 7 bases. Trimming at V came to 1 base and at J to 3 bases, leaving 13 bases not matched to a gene. The germline CDR1 and CDR2 sequences are SGHTA and FQGNSA. This CDR3 region has 18 residues.

The rearrangement uses TRBV11-2 and TRBJ2-1; 9 nucleotides match TRBD1. CDR1 is SGHAT and CDR2 is FQNNGV in the germline V gene. The CDR3 spans 17 residues. The ends lost 0 bases at V and 8 bases at J; junction bases unmatched: 11. CDR3 bases: TGTGCCAGCAGCTTAGATCGGCGGGGACAGGGCCCCGATGAGCAGTTCTTC. Translating gives CASSLDRRGQGPDEQFF.

The CDR3 spells CASSQDRGSNQPQHF. The CDR3 coding sequence is TGTGCCAGCAGCCAGGACAGGGGAAGCAATCAGCCCCAGCATTTT. This sequence joins TRBV25-1 and TRBJ1-5; TRBD1 agrees at 9 bases. V trimming: 6 bases; J trimming: 1 base; junction bases outside the gene matches: 4. Germline assignment: CDR1 MGHDK and CDR2 SYGVNS. This CDR3 region has 15 residues.

The DNA for the CDR3 is TGTGCCAGCAGTGCCCAGAGGGACAGAATTGGCTACACCTTC. As protein: CASSAQRDRIGYTF. The rearrangement joins TRBV2 to TRBJ1-2; 7 nucleotides align to TRBD1. The CDR3 spans 14 residues. V was pared by 4 bases and J by 7 bases, with 9 bases of the junction left unmatched. Germline V gives CDR1 SNHLY, CDR2 FYNNEI. The full variable domain, rest sourced from reference TRBV2 and TRBJ1-2, is EPEVTQTPSHQVTQMGQEVILRCVPISNHLYFYWYRQILGQKVEFLVSFYNNEISEKSEIFDDQFSVERPDGSNFTLKIRSTKLEDSAMYFCASSAQRDRIGYTFGSGTRLTVV.

The rearrangement joins TRBV2 to TRBJ2-7; tentative D call: TRBD1 (6 bases). CDR1 SNHLY and CDR2 FYNNEI come from the germline V gene. The V end lost 4 bases, the J end lost 2 bases, and 9 bases lay between the germline ends. CDR3 size: 13 residues. CDR3 sequence: CASSVGGTYEQYF. CDR3 coding DNA: TGTGCCAGCAGTGTTGGGGGCACCTACGAGCAGTACTTC.

This clone was observed a single time. This chain joins TRBV7-9 and TRBJ2-7; D remains ambiguous. V lost 6 bases, J lost 4 bases, and 19 bases lay in between. CDR1 and CDR2 (germline): SEHNR, FQNEAQ (reference sequence). The CDR3 extends over 15 amino acids. CDR3 nucleotides: TGTGCCAGCAGACAAGGAAACAGTGAGAATTACGAGCAGTACTTC. This sequence encodes CASRQGNSENYEQYF.

V is TRBV27 and J is TRBJ2-3; D not resolved. Germline CDR1 is MNHEY and CDR2 is SMNVEV (reference sequence). CDR3 length: 14 residues. V was pared by 2 bases and J by 2 bases, with 8 bases between. For the CDR3, the DNA is TGTGCCAGCAGTTTAACCGGTTACACAGATACGCAGTATTTT. Its protein is CASSLTGYTDTQYF.

The V gene is TRBV29-1, the J gene TRBJ2-5; 11 bases match TRBD2. The CDR3 extends over 14 amino acids. Germline CDR1 is SQVTM and CDR2 is ANQGSEA. The ends lost 2 bases at V and 5 bases at J; junction bases unmatched: 4. CDR3 residues: CSVERTSGGETQYF. The CDR3 DNA is TGCAGCGTTGAAAGAACTAGCGGGGGTGAGACCCAGTACTTC.

CDR3 nucleotide sequence: TGTGCAGCATGGGGGACACTAAGCTACAATGAGCAGTTCTTC. Protein product: CAAWGTLSYNEQFF. The chain recombines TRBV6-5 with TRBJ2-1; D may be TRBD1 (6 bases). CDR1 MNHEY and CDR2 SVGAGI come from the germline V gene. This CDR3 region has 14 residues.

The rearrangement joins TRBV6-5 to TRBJ2-7, with TRBD1 identical over 7 bases. The V gene's germline CDR1 is MNHEY and CDR2 SVGAGI. Trimming took 5 bases from V and 4 from J; bases not matched to a gene: 8. The CDR3 spans 14 residues. CDR3 nucleotides: TGTGCCAGCAGTCGACAGGGAGAGGATTACGAGCAGTACTTC. Protein product: CASSRQGEDYEQYF.

This clone showed up just once. The chain recombines TRBV5-1 with TRBJ1-2; D is uncertain. Germline V lookup: CDR1 SGHRS, CDR2 YFSETQ. The CDR3 covers 15 residues. Trimming took off 1 base at V and 0 bases at J, with 10 bases between the two ends. The CDR3 is CASSLRDTPNYGYTF. Written as DNA, the CDR3 is TGCGCCAGCAGCTTGCGCGACACCCCTAACTATGGCTACACCTTC.

The gene calls are TRBV12-3 or TRBV12-4 and TRBJ2-3, with TRBD1 as a possible D gene (5 bases). The CDR3 covers 11 residues. V dropped 6 bases and J dropped 7 bases, with 8 bases sitting between them. The DNA for the CDR3 is TGTGCCAGCAGCCGACAGTATACGCAGTATTTT. This encodes CASSRQYTQYF.

V and J are TRBV6-6 and TRBJ1-6; 8 nucleotides agree with TRBD1. The CDR3 consists of 16 residues. The germline V gene encodes CDR1 MNHNY and CDR2 SVGAGI (reference sequence). Losses at the gene ends were 0 bases for V and 9 bases for J; bases not matched to a gene: 7. Here the CDR3 DNA reads TGTGCCAGCAGTTACTCTGGGGCCAGGGGGCTTTCACCCCTCCACTTT. This encodes CASSYSGARGLSPLHF.

This clone was seen only a few times. The chain links TRBV2 to TRBJ1-2, with D perhaps matching TRBD1 (6 bases). Germline CDR1 is SNHLY and CDR2 is FYNNEI. V was pared by 2 bases and J by 6 bases, with 10 bases between. The CDR3 extends over 13 amino acids. The CDR3 DNA is TGTGCCAGCAGTGAAACAGGGTTTGATGGCTACACCTTC. The encoded protein is CASSETGFDGYTF.